This T cell receptor (beta chain) is from a study of blood T cell repertoires in COVID-19. As for the study in general: COVID-19 samples collected from the United States, Italy and Spain covered acute and convalescent phases. Sample material is recorded as cDNA or gDNA derived from T cells, B-cell-depleted T cells, or PBMCs.

In the authors' workflow: It was from reference gene primer amplification that nucleated cell counts were estimated. TCRdb's table, derived via immunoSEQ multiplex PCR, lists solely in-frame clones and lacks some. The V and J calls and clone size come from that table; D and trimming were worked out from the DNA. The sample includes roughly 300,000 clones, approximately 90% of them seen just once. The CDR3 has 15 residues. The V and J ends lost 3 bases and 0 bases respectively, with 10 bases between them. The germline V gene has CDR1 SGHNT and CDR2 YYREEE (reference sequence). This clone was counted between two and nine times.

This receptor was identified in a woman aged 40 to 55 with acute COVID-19. The sequencing input was PBMCs or T cells enriched from blood (not recorded which). This chain joins TRBV5-4 and TRBJ1-5; the D gene is possibly TRBD1 (6 bases). The CDR3 here is CASSSGGASNQPQHF. CDR3 DNA sequence: TGTGCCAGCAGCTCGGGGGGGGCTAGCAATCAGCCCCAGCATTTT.